A selection of T cell receptor beta chains follows, all from one sample in a study of CD8 T cells in ankylosing spondylitis. TCRdb re-derived calls from the 5' RACE reads in MiXCR, one entry per CDR3 protein. Of tens of thousands of distinct CDR3 sequences listed, 10% to 13% are singletons. Sequenced material: blood, either unsorted or a sorted T cell fraction (not recorded which). The source is a male donor with ankylosing spondylitis or in good health (not recorded which). CDR3s include the opening cysteine and the closing phenylalanine or tryptophan.

J | V | length | CDR3
TRBJ2-4 | TRBV9 | 22 | CASSVEGQTGGVAGVVKNIQYF
TRBJ2-3 | TRBV25-1 | 14 | CASSEYSGTDTQYF
TRBJ2-7 | TRBV6-5 | 15 | CASSYYKAVGYEQYF
TRBJ2-1 | TRBV9 | 18 | CASSVQAGLLSGRAEQFF
TRBJ2-2 | TRBV15 | 15 | CATRGQSWNTGELFF
TRBJ2-1 | TRBV6-1 | 15 | CASRSLGLAGGRWFF
TRBJ1-2 | TRBV20-1 | 14 | CSARTQPGDYGYTF
TRBJ2-1 | TRBV3-1 | 15 | CATCQGQGGYNEQFF
TRBJ2-2 | TRBV7-3 | 18 | CASSLTPRGRGDTGELFF
TRBJ2-5 | TRBV29-1 | 12 | CSVGRGEETQYF
TRBJ2-7 | TRBV7-9 | 16 | CASSLAAGTGAHEQYF
TRBJ1-3 | TRBV9 | 14 | CASSVEIGGNTIYF
TRBJ1-1 | TRBV5-1 | 14 | CASSSPEMNTEAFF
TRBJ2-3 | TRBV28 | 15 | CASSSGGAETDTQYF
TRBJ2-5 | TRBV28 | 15 | CASSSTRTIIGTQYF
TRBJ2-7 | TRBV4-2 | 12 | CASSQDPYEQYF
TRBJ2-2 | TRBV11-2 | 17 | CASSLFPLGKNTGELFF
TRBJ1-1 | TRBV29-1 | 11 | CSVRPNTEAFF
TRBJ2-5 | TRBV21-1 | 17 | CASSKEDDRHPEETQYF
TRBJ1-2 | TRBV7-9 | 14 | CASRNLDSNYGYTF
TRBJ1-6 | TRBV6-1 | 15 | CASSTRTRYNSPLHF
TRBJ2-7 | TRBV5-1 | 13 | CASSHGQLTEQYF
TRBJ1-2 | TRBV7-9 | 15 | CASSPRPDSNYGYTF
TRBJ1-2 | TRBV27 | 13 | CASSLRGSYGYTF
TRBJ1-5 | TRBV7-2 | 15 | CASSLDAGRTQPQHF
TRBJ2-7 | TRBV20-1 | 18 | CSASLGLARRANSYEQYF
TRBJ2-7 | TRBV4-2 | 16 | CASSQVGQGRAFEQYF
TRBJ2-7 | TRBV20-1 | 12 | CSAPNERIEQYF
TRBJ2-7 | TRBV12-3/TRBV12-4 | 12 | CASSNDRVGQYF
TRBJ2-7 | TRBV12-3/TRBV12-4 | 15 | CASSLLAGATYEQYF
TRBJ2-7 | TRBV2 | 15 | CASSEGQGGGYEQYF
TRBJ2-7 | TRBV4-1 | 16 | CASSQDGASGVYEQYF